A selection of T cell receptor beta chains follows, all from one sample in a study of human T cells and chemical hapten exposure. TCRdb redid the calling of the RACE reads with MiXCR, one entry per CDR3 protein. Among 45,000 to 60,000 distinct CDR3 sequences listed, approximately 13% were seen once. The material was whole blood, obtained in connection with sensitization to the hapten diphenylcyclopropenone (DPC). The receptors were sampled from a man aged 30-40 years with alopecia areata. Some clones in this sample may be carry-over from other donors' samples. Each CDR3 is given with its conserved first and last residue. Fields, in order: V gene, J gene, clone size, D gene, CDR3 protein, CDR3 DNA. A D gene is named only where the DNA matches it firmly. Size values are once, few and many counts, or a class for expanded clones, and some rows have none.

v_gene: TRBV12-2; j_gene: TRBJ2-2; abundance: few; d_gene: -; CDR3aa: CASRLGEPGRNTGELFF; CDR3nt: TGTGCAAGTCGCTTAGGGGAGCCGGGACGGAACACCGGGGAGCTGTTTTTT
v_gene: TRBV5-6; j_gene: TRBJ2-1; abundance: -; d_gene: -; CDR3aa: CASSLVGDEQFF; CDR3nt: TGTGCCAGCAGCTTGGTTGGGGACGAGCAGTTCTTC
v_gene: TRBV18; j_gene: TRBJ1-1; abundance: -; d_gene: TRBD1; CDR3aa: CASSLRGRGTEAFF; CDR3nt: TGTGCCAGCTCCCTCAGGGGGCGGGGCACTGAAGCTTTCTTT
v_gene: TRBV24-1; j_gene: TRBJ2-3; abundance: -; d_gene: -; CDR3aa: CATSDLSQSTDTQYF; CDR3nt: TGTGCCACCAGTGATTTGTCCCAGTCCACAGATACGCAGTATTTT
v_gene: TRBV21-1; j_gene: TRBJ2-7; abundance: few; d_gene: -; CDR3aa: CASSVSSGGGFHEQYF; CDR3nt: TGTGCCAGCAGCGTAAGCTCCGGGGGCGGATTCCACGAGCAGTACTTC
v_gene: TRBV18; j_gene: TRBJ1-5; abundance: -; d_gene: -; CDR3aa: CASSPFRGGVQPQHF; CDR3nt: TGTGCCAGCTCCCCTTTTCGGGGAGGAGTTCAGCCCCAGCATTTT
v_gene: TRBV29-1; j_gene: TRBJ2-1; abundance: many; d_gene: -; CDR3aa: CSVPRGGRDEQFF; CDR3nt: TGCAGCGTCCCCAGGGGGGGGCGGGATGAGCAGTTCTTC
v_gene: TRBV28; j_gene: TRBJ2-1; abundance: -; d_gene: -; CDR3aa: CASSLSWRGEQFF; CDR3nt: TGTGCCAGCAGTTTATCTTGGCGGGGTGAGCAGTTCTTC
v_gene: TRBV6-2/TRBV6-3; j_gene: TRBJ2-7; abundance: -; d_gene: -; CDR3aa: CASSYSLQDSYEQYF; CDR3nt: TGTGCCAGCAGTTACTCGCTACAGGACTCCTACGAGCAGTACTTC
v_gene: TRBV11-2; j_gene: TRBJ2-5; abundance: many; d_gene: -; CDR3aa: CASSLAGARRTQYF; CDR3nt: TGTGCCAGCAGCTTAGCTGGGGCCAGAAGGACCCAGTACTTC
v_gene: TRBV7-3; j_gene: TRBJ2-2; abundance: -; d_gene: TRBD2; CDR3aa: CASSLLSRVAGVESGELFF; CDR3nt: TGTGCCAGCAGCTTACTGTCTCGCGTAGCGGGGGTGGAATCCGGGGAGCTGTTTTTT
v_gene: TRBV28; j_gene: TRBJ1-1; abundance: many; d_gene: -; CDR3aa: CASSLPTGSTEAFF; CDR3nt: TGTGCCAGCAGTTTACCCACAGGGAGCACTGAAGCTTTCTTT
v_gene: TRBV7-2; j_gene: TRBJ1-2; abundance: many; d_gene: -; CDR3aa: CASSLVGGPAYGYTF; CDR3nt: TGTGCCAGCAGCTTAGTTGGGGGGCCGGCCTATGGCTACACCTTC
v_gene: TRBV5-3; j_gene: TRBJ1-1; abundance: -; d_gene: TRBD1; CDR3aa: CARSTGTGWNTEAFF; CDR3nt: TGTGCCAGAAGCACTGGGACAGGGTGGAACACTGAAGCTTTCTTT
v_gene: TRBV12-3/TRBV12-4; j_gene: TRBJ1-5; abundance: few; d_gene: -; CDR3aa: CASSFGEDQPQHF; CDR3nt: TGTGCCAGCAGTTTCGGGGAGGATCAGCCCCAGCATTTT
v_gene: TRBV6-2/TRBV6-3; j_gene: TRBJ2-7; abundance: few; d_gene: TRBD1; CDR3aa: CASREQGGNEQYF; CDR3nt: TGTGCCAGCAGGGAACAGGGGGGAAACGAGCAGTACTTC
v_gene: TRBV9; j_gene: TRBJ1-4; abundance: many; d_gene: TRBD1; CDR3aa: CASGDRVGQGGEKLFF; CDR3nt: TGTGCCAGCGGTGACCGCGTGGGACAGGGAGGAGAAAAACTGTTTTTT
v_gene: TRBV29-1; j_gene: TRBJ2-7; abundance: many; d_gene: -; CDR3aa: CSVVWTSYEQYF; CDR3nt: TGCAGCGTTGTGTGGACGTCCTACGAGCAGTACTTC
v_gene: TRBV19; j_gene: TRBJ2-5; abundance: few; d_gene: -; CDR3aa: CASRLFYMEETQYF; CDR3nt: TGTGCCAGTAGACTCTTCTATATGGAAGAGACCCAGTACTTC
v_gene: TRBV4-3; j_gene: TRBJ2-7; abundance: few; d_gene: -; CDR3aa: CASSQALVGAYEQYF; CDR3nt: TGCGCCAGCAGCCAAGCCCTCGTGGGGGCCTACGAGCAGTACTTC
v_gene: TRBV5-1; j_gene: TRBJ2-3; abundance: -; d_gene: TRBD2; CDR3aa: CASSLEVAGSTDTQYF; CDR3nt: TGCGCCAGCAGCTTGGAGGTAGCGGGGAGCACAGATACGCAGTATTTT
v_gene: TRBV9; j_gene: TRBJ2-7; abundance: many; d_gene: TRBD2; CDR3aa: CASSVGQRGKTHEQYF; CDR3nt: TGTGCCAGCAGCGTAGGGCAGCGGGGGAAAACCCACGAGCAGTACTTC
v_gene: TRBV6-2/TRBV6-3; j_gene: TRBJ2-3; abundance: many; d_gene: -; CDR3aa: CASSYLGAPPDTQYF; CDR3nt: TGTGCCAGCAGTTACCTCGGGGCGCCCCCAGATACGCAGTATTTT
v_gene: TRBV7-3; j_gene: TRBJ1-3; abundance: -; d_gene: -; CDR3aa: CASGGREVRNTIYF; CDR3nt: TGTGCCAGCGGTGGCAGGGAAGTTAGAAACACCATATATTTT
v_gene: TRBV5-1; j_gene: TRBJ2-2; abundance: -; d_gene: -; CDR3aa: CASSLEGELFF; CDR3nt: TGCGCCAGCAGCTTGGAAGGGGAGCTGTTTTTT
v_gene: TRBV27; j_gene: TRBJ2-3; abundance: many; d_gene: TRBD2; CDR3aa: CASSLLAGELTDTQYF; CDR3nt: TGTGCCAGCAGTTTACTAGCGGGGGAACTCACAGATACGCAGTATTTT
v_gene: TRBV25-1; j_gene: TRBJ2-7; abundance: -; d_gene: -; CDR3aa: CASSTVGEQYF; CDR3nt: TGTGCCAGCAGTACCGTGGGGGAGCAGTACTTC
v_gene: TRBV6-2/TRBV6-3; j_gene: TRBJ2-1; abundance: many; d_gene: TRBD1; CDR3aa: CASSWGQGYNEQFF; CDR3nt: TGTGCCAGCAGTTGGGGACAGGGATACAATGAGCAGTTCTTC
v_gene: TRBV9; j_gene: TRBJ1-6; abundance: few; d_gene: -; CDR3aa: CASGSSYNSPLHF; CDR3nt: TGTGCCAGCGGCAGCTCCTATAATTCACCCCTCCACTTT
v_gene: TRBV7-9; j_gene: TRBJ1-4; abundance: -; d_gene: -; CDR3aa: CASSPPAGHNEKLFF; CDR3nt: TGTGCCAGCAGCCCCCCAGCAGGGCATAATGAAAAACTGTTTTTT
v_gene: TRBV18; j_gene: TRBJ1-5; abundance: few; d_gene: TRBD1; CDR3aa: CASSPGQGGSGQPQHF; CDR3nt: TGTGCCAGCTCACCGGGACAGGGAGGATCAGGCCAGCCCCAGCATTTT
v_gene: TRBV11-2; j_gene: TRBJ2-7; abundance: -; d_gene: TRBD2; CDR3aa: CASSLGFSGGAFPYEQYF; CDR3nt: TGTGCCAGCAGCTTAGGATTTAGCGGGGGTGCTTTTCCCTACGAGCAGTACTTC
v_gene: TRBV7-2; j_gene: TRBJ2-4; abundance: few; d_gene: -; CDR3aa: CASSLERYLQYF; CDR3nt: TGTGCCAGCAGCTTAGAACGGTACCTTCAGTACTTC
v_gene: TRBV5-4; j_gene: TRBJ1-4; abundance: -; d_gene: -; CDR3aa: CASSLEQYGKLFF; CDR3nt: TGTGCCAGCAGCTTGGAACAGTATGGAAAACTGTTTTTT
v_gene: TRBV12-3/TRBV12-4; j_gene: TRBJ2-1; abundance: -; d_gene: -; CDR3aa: CASNPTSNEQFF; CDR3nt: TGTGCCAGCAATCCTACTAGCAATGAGCAGTTCTTC
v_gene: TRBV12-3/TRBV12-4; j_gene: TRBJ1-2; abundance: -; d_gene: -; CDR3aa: CASSYGPLGYTF; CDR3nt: TGTGCCAGCAGCTATGGACCCTTGGGCTACACCTTC
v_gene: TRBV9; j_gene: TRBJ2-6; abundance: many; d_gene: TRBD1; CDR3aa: CASSPLDRVLGVLTF; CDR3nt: TGTGCCAGCAGCCCCCTAGACAGGGTCCTTGGCGTCCTGACTTTC
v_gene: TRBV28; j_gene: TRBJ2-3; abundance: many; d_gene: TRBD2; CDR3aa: CASSFQTSGRSLEADTQYF; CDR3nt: TGTGCCAGCAGTTTCCAGACTAGCGGGAGATCATTGGAAGCAGATACGCAGTATTTT
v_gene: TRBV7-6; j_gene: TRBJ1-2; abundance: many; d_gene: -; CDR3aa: CASSSRESYGYTF; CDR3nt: TGTGCCAGCAGTAGCAGGGAATCCTATGGCTACACCTTC
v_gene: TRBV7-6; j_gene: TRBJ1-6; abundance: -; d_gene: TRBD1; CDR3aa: CASSLGGTEDNSPLHF; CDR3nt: TGTGCCAGCAGCTTAGGCGGGACAGAGGATAATTCACCCCTCCACTTT
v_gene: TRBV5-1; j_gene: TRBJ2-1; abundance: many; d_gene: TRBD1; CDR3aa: CASSGGDSSPPYNEQFF; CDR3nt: TGCGCCAGCAGCGGTGGGGACAGCTCGCCTCCCTACAATGAGCAGTTCTTC
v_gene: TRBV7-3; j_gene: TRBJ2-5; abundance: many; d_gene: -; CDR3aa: CASSPGAGRETQYF; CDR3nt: TGTGCCAGTAGTCCGGGAGCTGGGCGAGAGACCCAGTACTTC
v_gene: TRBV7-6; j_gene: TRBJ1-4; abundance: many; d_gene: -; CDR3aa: CASSLAPTHNEKLFF; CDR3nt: TGTGCCAGCAGCTTAGCACCAACTCATAATGAAAAACTGTTTTTT
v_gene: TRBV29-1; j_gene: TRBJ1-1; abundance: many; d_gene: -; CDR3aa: CSVIEGSTEAFF; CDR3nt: TGCAGCGTTATCGAAGGGTCCACTGAAGCTTTCTTT
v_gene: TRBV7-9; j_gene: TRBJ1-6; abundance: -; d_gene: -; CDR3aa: CASSLEAGVGSPLHF; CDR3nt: TGTGCCAGCAGCTTAGAGGCGGGGGTTGGTTCACCCCTCCACTTT
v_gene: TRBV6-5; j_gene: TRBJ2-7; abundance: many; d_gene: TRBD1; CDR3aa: CASSYSTGEASYEQYF; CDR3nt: TGTGCCAGCAGTTACTCGACAGGGGAAGCCTCCTACGAGCAGTACTTC
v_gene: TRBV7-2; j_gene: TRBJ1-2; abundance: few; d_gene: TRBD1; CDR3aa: CASSLGTAYGYTF; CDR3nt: TGTGCCAGCAGCTTGGGGACAGCTTATGGCTACACCTTC
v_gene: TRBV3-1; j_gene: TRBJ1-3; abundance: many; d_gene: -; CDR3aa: CASTREAGDSGNTIYF; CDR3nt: TGTGCCAGCACCAGGGAGGCCGGAGACTCTGGAAACACCATATATTTT
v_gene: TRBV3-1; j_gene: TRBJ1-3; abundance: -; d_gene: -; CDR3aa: CASSPFNGNTIYF; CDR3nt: TGTGCCAGCAGCCCATTCAACGGAAACACCATATATTTT
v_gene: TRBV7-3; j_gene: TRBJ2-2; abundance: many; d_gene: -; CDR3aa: CASSLQGQMAGELFF; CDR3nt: TGTGCCAGCAGCTTACAGGGTCAAATGGCCGGGGAGCTGTTTTTT
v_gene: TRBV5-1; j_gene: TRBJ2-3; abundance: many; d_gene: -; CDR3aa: CASSFGGEVTDTQYF; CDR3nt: TGCGCCAGCAGCTTCGGCGGGGAAGTCACAGATACGCAGTATTTT
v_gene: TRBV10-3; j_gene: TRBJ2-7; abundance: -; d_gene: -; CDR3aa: CAISDGGPYEQYF; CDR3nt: TGTGCCATCAGTGATGGGGGGCCCTACGAGCAGTACTTC
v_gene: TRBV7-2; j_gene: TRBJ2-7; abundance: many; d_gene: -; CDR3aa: CASSPFPGAYEQYF; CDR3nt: TGTGCCAGCAGCCCTTTTCCGGGGGCCTACGAGCAGTACTTC